Following are 26 T cell receptor beta chains from one sample sequenced in a study of T cells in narcolepsy. Profiled with immunoSEQ multiplex PCR; TCRdb holds only in-frame clones, not every one. The sample holds tens of thousands of clones, roughly 81% seen once. The sequenced sample was CD45RA- memory CD4+ T cells from PBMCs. All receptors come from a human donor with narcolepsy.

The rearrangement links TRBV4-2 to TRBJ1-5; no clear D. Germline V gene sequence: CDR1 LGHNA, CDR2 YNFKEQ. V was clipped by 3 bases and J by 0 bases, with 9 bases between them. There are 15 residues in the CDR3. The CDR3 region has the DNA TGTGCCAGCAGCCATATAGCCGATAGCAATCAGCCCCAGCATTTT. It translates to CASSHIADSNQPQHF.

With regard to this clone: The same CDR3 also results from other DNA sequences found in this sample. The chain recombines TRBV14 with TRBJ2-3, with D possibly being TRBD2 (5 bases). The CDR3 totals 12 residues. Germline CDR1 is SGHDN and CDR2 is FVKESK. Trimming cost V 4 bases and J 6 bases, with 8 bases left between them. CDR3 protein: CASSLRGDTQYF. In DNA form, the CDR3 reads TGTGCCAGCAGCCTCAGAGGGGATACGCAGTATTTT.

The chain uses TRBV28 and TRBJ1-5; D is ambiguous. CDR1 is MDHEN, CDR2 SYDVKM, per germline. The CDR3 covers 15 residues. V was shortened by 6 bases and J by 2 bases, with 14 bases between the two germline ends. For the CDR3, the DNA is TGTGCCAGCAGCACATTTAGGAGGGGCAATCAGCCCCAGCATTTT. The encoded protein is CASSTFRRGNQPQHF.

V gene TRBV7-2 combines with J gene TRBJ1-1; TRBD1 agrees at 8 bases. After removal of 5 bases from V and 6 bases from J, the junction contained 5 bases not matched to a gene. Germline CDR1 and CDR2: SGHTA and FQGNSA. The CDR3 loop spans 13 amino acids. CDR3 amino acids: CASSLTGVPEAFF. As DNA, the CDR3 is TGTGCCAGCAGCCTGACAGGGGTACCTGAAGCTTTCTTT.

This clone is labeled large. The chain recombines TRBV6-5 with TRBJ1-5, with D perhaps TRBD1 (5 bases). The germline gives CDR1 MNHEY, CDR2 SVGAGI. Trimming stripped 6 bases from V and 4 bases from J, with 10 bases between. The CDR3 is 13 amino acids. CDR3 in amino acids: CASRLTDNQPQHF. CDR3 DNA: TGTGCCAGCAGGTTGACAGATAATCAGCCCCAGCATTTT.

V is TRBV7-8 and J is TRBJ2-5; D perhaps matches TRBD2 (6 bases). V was trimmed by 0 bases and J by 4 bases, leaving 9 bases between them. Germline values: CDR1 SGHVS, CDR2 FQNEAQ. CDR3 length: 14 residues. CDR3 in amino acids: CASSLAEGAETQYF. The CDR3 nucleotides read TGTGCCAGCAGCTTAGCGGAGGGCGCAGAGACCCAGTACTTC.

This clone has a single count. The rearrangement uses TRBV7-6 and TRBJ2-5; unclear D gene. The J call is doubtful: the DNA matches TRBJ2-7 better. The CDR3 loop spans 13 amino acids. Germline CDR1 reads SGHVS; CDR2 reads FNYEAQ. CDR3 sequence: CASSLGVSYEQYF. The CDR3 region has the DNA TGTGCCAGCAGCTTAGGAGTCTCCTACGAGCAGTACTTC.

This clone has a handful of counts. The rearrangement links TRBV7-2 to TRBJ2-7; no reliable D call. V lost 5 bases and J lost 1, with 15 bases in between. From germline, CDR1 is SGHTA and CDR2 FQGNSA. The CDR3 covers 15 residues. The CDR3 DNA reads TGTGCCAGCAGCATAGGACCCTTTTTTTCCTACGAGCAGTACTTC. Its protein is CASSIGPFFSYEQYF.

The chain is built from TRBV2 and TRBJ2-7; D uncertain. The CDR3 consists of 11 residues. The germline CDR1 and CDR2 sequences are SNHLY and FYNNEI. Trimming took off 5 bases at V and 3 bases at J, with 5 bases between the two ends. The CDR3 DNA is TGTGCCAGCAGTCCTGGCTACGAGCAGTACTTC. This gives the protein CASSPGYEQYF.

This chain joins TRBV28 and TRBJ2-7; TRBD1 agrees at 8 bases. The CDR3 totals 15 residues. CDR1 is MDHEN, CDR2 SYDVKM, per germline. V was clipped by 1 base and J by 4 bases; unmatched bases: 6. CDR3 bases: TGTGCCAGCAGTTTATCCCTGGACAGGGCTTACGAGCAGTACTTC. Residues: CASSLSLDRAYEQYF.

V gene TRBV10-3 combines with J gene TRBJ2-1; D remains ambiguous. V dropped 2 bases and J dropped 4 bases, with 6 bases sitting between them. The germline gives CDR1 ENHRY, CDR2 SYGVKD. This CDR3 has 13 amino acids. CDR3 DNA sequence: TGTGCCATCAGTGAGCAAGGATACAATGAGCAGTTCTTC. Protein: CAISEQGYNEQFF.

The chain combines TRBV4-1 with TRBJ2-2; D remains unclear. V lost 4 bases and J lost 6, with 6 bases in between. This CDR3 contains 12 residues. Germline CDR1 and CDR2: MGHRA and YSYEKL. Here the CDR3 reads CASSPGPGELFF. The CDR3 DNA sequence: TGCGCCAGCAGCCCCGGACCCGGGGAGCTGTTTTTT.

The chain is built from TRBV6-4 and TRBJ2-3; unclear D gene. The CDR3 spans 15 residues. Deletions cut 3 bases from V and 3 bases from J, with 13 bases between. The germline gives CDR1 MRHNA, CDR2 SNTAGT. The CDR3 loop reads CASSEIFGLTDTQYF. The CDR3 nucleotides read TGTGCCAGCAGTGAAATATTCGGGCTGACAGATACGCAGTATTTT.

To note about this clone: This CDR3 is also generated by other DNA sequences in the sample. The rearrangement joins TRBV7-8 to TRBJ1-3, with no clear D. With 7 bases removed from V and 3 bases from J, the gap between germline ends came to 7 bases. The length of the CDR3 is 12 residues. Germline V gene data show CDR1 as SGHVS and CDR2 as FQNEAQ. CDR3 in DNA: TGTGCCAGCACCCTCCGTGGAAACACCATATATTTT. Protein product: CASTLRGNTIYF.

The rearrangement uses TRBV28 and TRBJ1-2; D gene uncertain. Germline-derived CDR1 and CDR2 are MDHEN and SYDVKM. This CDR3 has 16 amino acids. Trimming pared 4 bases from V and 4 bases from J, leaving 19 bases between. In DNA form, the CDR3 reads TGTGCCAGCAGTTCAATTTCCGCGGAACTGGGCTATGGCTACACCTTC. Its protein product is CASSSISAELGYGYTF.

The CDR3 is CASSQQGGTEAFF. CDR3 nucleotides: TGTGCCAGCAGCCAGCAGGGCGGCACTGAAGCTTTCTTT. The chain has TRBV7-2 and TRBJ1-1; D possibly corresponds to TRBD1 (5 bases). The CDR3 spans 13 residues. CDR1 and CDR2 (germline): SGHTA, FQGNSA. The V and J ends lost 5 bases and 4 bases respectively, with 11 bases between them.

A note on this clone: A read error may produce the germline difference seen at one junction end. The chain links TRBV7-3 to TRBJ1-3, with 10 bases that match TRBD1. The CDR3 is made up of 16 amino acids. In germline, CDR1 is SGHTA, CDR2 FQGTGA. CDR3 protein: CACSAEGTGVGNTIYF. For the CDR3, the DNA is TGTGCCTGCAGCGCCGAAGGGACAGGGGTTGGAAACACCATATATTTT. The full variable domain, its missing parts supplied by reference TRBV7-3 and TRBJ1-3, is GAGVSQTPSNKVTEKGKYVELRCDPISGHTALYWYRQSLGQGPEFLIYFQGTGAADDSGLPNDRFFAVRPEGSVSTLKIQRTERGDSAVYLCACSAEGTGVGNTIYFGEGSWLTVV.

This chain connects TRBV28 to TRBJ2-7; D remains unclear. The CDR3 has 14 amino acids. Germline V gene data show CDR1 as MDHEN and CDR2 as SYDVKM. V was pared by 7 bases and J by 1 base, with 14 bases between. The CDR3 loop reads CASNKMLASYEQYF. DNA for the CDR3: TGTGCCAGCAATAAGATGTTAGCTTCCTACGAGCAGTACTTC.

The gene calls are TRBV28 and TRBJ1-5; D might be TRBD1 (5 bases). Germline values: CDR1 MDHEN, CDR2 SYDVKM. The CDR3 is 12 amino acids. V was cut by 7 bases and J by 15 bases, with 19 bases left in between. This chain's CDR3 is CASTTTDTGWHF. CDR3 DNA: TGTGCCAGCACTACGACGGACACGGGCTGGCATTTT.

This clone was counted once. The CDR3 loop is CASSLRGGGGDTQYF. The CDR3 coding sequence is TGTGCCAGCAGCTTAAGAGGCGGAGGAGGGGATACGCAGTATTTT. V usage is TRBV7-3 and J usage is TRBJ2-3; weak D call: TRBD2 (6 bases). This CDR3 is built from 15 residues. Trimming took 1 base from V and 6 from J, leaving 14 bases between them. Germline lookup yields CDR1 SGHTA and CDR2 FQGTGA. The full variable domain, rest sourced from reference TRBV7-3 and TRBJ2-3, is GAGVSQTPSNKVTEKGKYVELRCDPISGHTALYWYRQSLGQGPEFLIYFQGTGAADDSGLPNDRFFAVRPEGSVSTLKIQRTERGDSAVYLCASSLRGGGGDTQYFGPGTRLTVL.

The chain combines TRBV7-2 with TRBJ1-6, with 7 bases aligning to TRBD1. The CDR3 length is 15 residues. Germline V gene data show CDR1 as SGHTA and CDR2 as FQGNSA. Trimming cost V 6 bases and J 7 bases; bases outside gene matches: 9. This CDR3 reads CASRLDRAPNSPLHF. CDR3 in DNA: TGTGCCAGCAGGCTAGACAGGGCCCCAAATTCACCCCTCCACTTT.

This chain uses TRBV19 with TRBJ2-7; no clear D gene. V was trimmed by 0 bases and J by 2 bases, leaving 17 bases between them. CDR1 is LNHDA and CDR2 is SQIVND in the germline V gene (reference sequence). This CDR3 has 17 residues. Written as DNA, the CDR3 is TGTGCCAGTAGTATAGATGGAAGGGCTGGAACGACCTACGAGCAGTACTTC. This encodes CASSIDGRAGTTYEQYF.

CDR3: CASSSRQGKGYEQYF. The CDR3 DNA sequence: TGTGCCAGCAGCTCGAGACAGGGTAAAGGCTACGAGCAGTACTTC. This chain connects TRBV5-8 to TRBJ2-7, with 7 bases identical to TRBD1. CDR3 length equals 15 residues. V lost 3 bases to trimming and J lost 3 bases; unmatched junction nucleotides: 9. From germline, CDR1 is SGHTS and CDR2 YDEGEE.

This clone was observed a single time. V gene TRBV19 combines with J gene TRBJ1-3, with D perhaps TRBD1 (5 bases). Germline V lookup: CDR1 LNHDA, CDR2 SQIVND (reference sequence). This CDR3 comprises 14 residues. The V end lost 9 bases, the J end lost 0 bases, and 12 bases lay between the germline ends. The DNA for the CDR3 is TGTGCCAGCGGGACCGGTAGCTCTGGAAACACCATATATTTT. It translates to CASGTGSSGNTIYF.

This chain uses TRBV20-1 with TRBJ2-2; the D is unclear. V lost 4 bases and J lost 8, with 8 bases in between. Germline values: CDR1 DFQATT, CDR2 SNEGSKA (reference sequence). The CDR3 is 11 amino acids. The CDR3 DNA follows: TGCAGTGCTATCGCAAGGGGGGAGCTGTTTTTT. Protein: CSAIARGELFF.

The V call is TRBV28, the J call TRBJ1-2; D not certain. Germline CDR1 and CDR2: MDHEN and SYDVKM. This CDR3 is built from 11 residues. The ends were cut back, 6 bases at V and 4 bases at J, with 6 bases in the middle. The CDR3 loop is CASRELYGYTF. The CDR3 DNA is TGTGCCAGCAGGGAACTCTATGGCTACACCTTC.